A single sample is the source of the 17 T cell receptor beta chains below, sequenced in a study of T cell changes during pregnancy in multiple sclerosis. Some clones are missing from TCRdb's copy, which holds only in-frame ones; the method was immunoSEQ multiplex PCR. The top ten hold around 2.5% of the sample, which has 60,000 or so clones, roughly nine tenths seen once. The sample in question was peripheral blood, obtained in the first trimester of pregnancy. These receptors originate from a female donor with multiple sclerosis, enrolled in a pregnancy study.

Here the CDR3 DNA reads TGTGCCAGCAGCGTAGCCATGAACACTGAAGCTTTCTTT. Translated, it gives CASSVAMNTEAFF. This rearrangement joins TRBV9 to TRBJ1-1; D is undetermined. CDR1 is SGDLS, CDR2 YYNGEE, per germline. This CDR3 comprises 13 residues. V was trimmed by 0 bases and J by 0 bases, leaving 3 bases between them. The whole variable domain, remainder taken from reference TRBV9 and TRBJ1-1, is DSGVTQTPKHLITATGQRVTLRCSPRSGDLSVYWYQQSLDQGLQFLIQYYNGEERAKGNILERFSAQQFPDLHSELNLSSLELGDSALYFCASSVAMNTEAFFGQGTRLTVV.

This clone was counted once. Written as DNA, the CDR3 is TGTGCCAGCAGTTCTCGGCCCATGCGGTTCTATGGCTACACCTTC. This sequence encodes CASSSRPMRFYGYTF. This sequence joins TRBV6-5 and TRBJ1-2; D is undetermined. Germline V lookup: CDR1 MNHEY, CDR2 SVGAGI. The V and J ends lost 4 bases and 4 bases respectively, with 16 bases between them. This CDR3 is built from 15 residues.

This clone was detected once. V and J are TRBV7-2 and TRBJ2-1; TRBD2 matches at 16 bases. Germline trimming cut 4 bases from V and 8 bases from J; bases unmatched to any gene: 11. CDR3 length: 18 amino acids. CDR1 is SGHTA and CDR2 is FQGNSA in the germline V gene. CDR3 residues: CASSSPGLAGGPSHEQFF. The DNA for the CDR3 is TGTGCCAGCAGCTCACCGGGACTAGCGGGGGGGCCTTCCCATGAGCAGTTCTTC.

The chain uses TRBV19 and TRBJ1-5; 7 bases are a match to TRBD1. V trimming: 4 bases; J trimming: 2 bases; junction bases outside the gene matches: 5. This CDR3 has 15 residues. Germline values: CDR1 LNHDA, CDR2 SQIVND (reference sequence). The CDR3 is CASSTDRVGNQPQHF. The DNA for the CDR3 is TGTGCCAGTAGTACCGACAGGGTCGGCAATCAGCCCCAGCATTTT.

The rearrangement uses TRBV11-2 and TRBJ2-7; possible D gene TRBD2, 5 bases. Trimming removed 4 bases from V and 6 bases from J, with 22 bases in between. Germline values: CDR1 SGHAT, CDR2 FQNNGV. The CDR3 has 16 residues. The CDR3: CASSSIDGPRGREQYF. The CDR3, as DNA: TGTGCCAGCAGCTCCATCGACGGTCCCCGAGGGCGCGAGCAGTACTTC.

V usage is TRBV7-9 and J usage is TRBJ1-4, with D perhaps TRBD1 (6 bases). The ends were cut back, 5 bases at V and 0 bases at J, with 16 bases in the middle. The germline gives CDR1 SEHNR, CDR2 FQNEAQ (reference sequence). The CDR3 runs 17 residues. CDR3 sequence (DNA): TGTGCCAGCAGCCTAGAGGACAGATTTGCAACTAATGAAAAACTGTTTTTT. Translation: CASSLEDRFATNEKLFF.

The sample holds one count of this clone. V is TRBV10-3 and J is TRBJ1-6; 8 bases agree with TRBD1. The CDR3 length is 17 residues. In germline, CDR1 is ENHRY, CDR2 SYGVKD. After removal of 5 bases from V and 7 bases from J, the junction contained 13 bases not matched to a gene. CDR3 sequence: CAISPGQGAGINSPLHF. The CDR3 region has the DNA TGTGCCATCAGTCCCGGACAGGGAGCCGGCATCAATTCACCCCTCCACTTT.

The chain uses TRBV19 and TRBJ2-7, with 11 bases fitting TRBD1. The CDR3 totals 15 residues. The V gene's germline CDR1 is LNHDA and CDR2 SQIVND (reference sequence). V gave up 6 bases and J gave up 0 bases; unmatched junction bases: 4. The CDR3 sequence is CASRGDRGASYEQYF. The CDR3 nucleotides read TGTGCCAGTAGGGGGGACAGGGGGGCCTCCTACGAGCAGTACTTC.

The chain links TRBV6-1 to TRBJ1-5; 11 positions match TRBD1. CDR1 is MNHNS, CDR2 SASEGT, per germline. The CDR3 contains 15 residues. V lost 2 bases to trimming and J lost 7 bases; unmatched junction nucleotides: 4. The CDR3 reads CASSEFGTGGQPQHF. CDR3 nucleotides: TGTGCCAGCAGTGAATTCGGGACAGGGGGACAGCCCCAGCATTTT.

The rearrangement uses TRBV2 and TRBJ1-2; D not resolved. The germline CDR1 and CDR2 sequences are SNHLY and FYNNEI. The CDR3 has 13 amino acids. Trimming cost V 0 bases and J 6 bases, with 8 bases left between them. The CDR3 DNA reads TGTGCCAGCAGTGAAGCGGTCTACGATGGCTACACCTTC. It yields the protein CASSEAVYDGYTF.

The chain couples TRBV4-2 to TRBJ2-1, with 8 bases lining up with TRBD2. Unmatched junction bases numbered 5, after V lost 0 bases and J lost 4 bases. CDR1 and CDR2 (germline): LGHNA, YNFKEQ. CDR3 length: 16 residues. The CDR3: CASSQEGAGEYNEQFF. DNA for the CDR3: TGTGCCAGCAGCCAAGAGGGAGCGGGGGAATACAATGAGCAGTTCTTC.

This chain uses TRBV18 with TRBJ1-2; tentatively, D is TRBD1 (5 bases). The V end was cut by 0 bases, the J end by 4 bases, with 9 bases between. The CDR3 length is 14 residues. Germline values: CDR1 KGHSH, CDR2 LQKENI. The CDR3 spells CASSPPTAPYGYTF. DNA for the CDR3: TGTGCCAGCTCACCACCGACAGCCCCCTATGGCTACACCTTC.

This clone appeared a single time. This chain links TRBV11-2 with TRBJ2-7; D not resolved. In germline, CDR1 is SGHAT, CDR2 FQNNGV. The CDR3 sequence is 15 residues long. Between the trimmed V and J ends, which lost 2 bases and 3 bases, there was a span of 14 bases. The CDR3 DNA follows: TGTGCCAGCAGCTTATCATACCTGGGCGACTACGAGCAGTACTTC. Amino acids: CASSLSYLGDYEQYF.

In DNA form, the CDR3 reads TGCGCCAGCAGCTTGGGTCCAGCGGGAGTCTCTGAGCAGTTCTTC. Amino acids: CASSLGPAGVSEQFF. The chain couples TRBV5-1 to TRBJ2-1, with TRBD2 matching over 8 bases. The germline V gene has CDR1 SGHRS and CDR2 YFSETQ. Trimming took 0 bases from V and 9 from J; bases not matched to a gene: 8. This CDR3 region has 15 residues.

The CDR3 reads CSVVRTALSNTEAFF. CDR3 nucleotide sequence: TGCAGCGTTGTCCGGACAGCCCTTTCGAACACTGAAGCTTTCTTT. V is TRBV29-1 and J is TRBJ1-1; possible D gene TRBD1, 6 bases. This CDR3 has 15 amino acids. The V end was cut by 4 bases, the J end by 1 base, with 16 bases between. CDR1 is SQVTM and CDR2 is ANQGSEA in the germline V gene.

The chain recombines TRBV29-1 with TRBJ2-4; tentative D call: TRBD1 (5 bases). With 6 bases removed from V and 0 bases from J, the gap between germline ends came to 18 bases. The CDR3 consists of 16 residues. Germline assignment: CDR1 SQVTM and CDR2 ANQGSEA. This chain's CDR3 is CSVRASAGIAKNIQYF. CDR3 DNA sequence: TGCAGCGTCCGCGCCTCCGCAGGGATAGCCAAAAACATTCAGTACTTC. The full variable domain, rest sourced from reference TRBV29-1 and TRBJ2-4, is SAVISQKPSRDICQRGTSLTIQCQVDSQVTMMFWYRQQPGQSLTLIATANQGSEATYESGFVIDKFPISRPNLTFSTLTVSNMSPEDSSIYLCSVRASAGIAKNIQYFGAGTRLSVL.

The chain is built from TRBV7-6 and TRBJ2-2, with 10 bases lining up with TRBD1. In germline, CDR1 is SGHVS, CDR2 FNYEAQ. The CDR3 spans 16 residues. Trimming took 6 bases from V and 0 from J; bases not matched to a gene: 4. The CDR3 loop is CASSRTGGANTGELFF. The CDR3 DNA follows: TGTGCCAGCAGTCGGACAGGGGGAGCGAACACCGGGGAGCTGTTTTTT.